Listed here is a single TCR beta chain. The antigen remains unidentified. With the read ending 3 residues before the CDR3 end, the germline J gene is used to fill in that end. This CDR3 region has 12 residues. The germline V gene encodes CDR1 SNHLY and CDR2 FYNNEI. This specimen belongs to a study of T cells in women clearing cervical HPV infection. Study summary: Only a few women had HLA typing results available.

Notes on the study in general: Controls had more TRBV6-7 (approximately 0.15%) than cases (0.11%).

Average input was approximately 1,100 ng genomic DNA for immunoSEQ TCR beta CDR3 amplification. The assay was immunoSEQ multiplex PCR, and TCRdb's table has in-frame clones only and misses some. The sample table sets out around 17,000 clones. The chain joins TRBV2 to TRBJ2-3; D is unclear. Sample: blood buffy coat. This TCR was recovered from a woman between 18 and 69 years old with a cervical HPV16 infection that either progressed to CIN3+ or cleared (not recorded which). CDR3 in amino acids: CASSDKVETQYF. The part of the CDR3 DNA that was read is TGTGCCAGCAGTGATAAAGTAGAGACG.